These 11 T cell receptor beta chains share one sample of origin, sequenced in a study of PD-1 blockade in classical Hodgkin lymphoma. The method was immunoSEQ multiplex PCR; TCRdb's version includes in-frame clones alone and lacks a portion of them. Of 60,000 to 75,000 clones listed, 90% were seen once; the top ten hold around 9.7%. In every patient, relapse followed autologous stem cell transplantation, while exposure to brentuximab vedotin differed. The material was peripheral blood mononuclear cells (PBMCs), obtained at baseline. Every receptor here comes from a human donor with classical Hodgkin lymphoma.

The genes are TRBV29-1 and TRBJ1-4, with D tentatively TRBD1 (5 bases). CDR3 length: 15 residues. The V gene's germline CDR1 is SQVTM and CDR2 ANQGSEA. V shed 4 bases and J shed 4 bases, with 16 bases lying between them. The CDR3 DNA is TGCAGCGTTGCTCTACCGGGGACTGGTAATGAAAAACTGTTTTTT. It codes for CSVALPGTGNEKLFF.

The CDR3 DNA reads as TGTGCCAGCTCCGGTGGGGCTAGCGGGAGCAGGGACATTCAGTACTTC. It encodes CASSGGASGSRDIQYF. The gene calls are TRBV9 and TRBJ2-4, with 10 bases aligning to TRBD2. The CDR3 consists of 16 residues. Germline V gene data show CDR1 as SGDLS and CDR2 as YYNGEE. The J segment lost 8 bases and the V segment lost 7 bases, leaving 15 bases of the junction unmatched.

The chain has TRBV18 and TRBJ1-5; the D is unclear. Trimming shortened V by 2 bases and J by 2 bases, and 16 bases separated the two germline ends. Germline-derived CDR1 and CDR2 are KGHSH and LQKENI. The CDR3 totals 17 residues. The CDR3 protein is CASSPVESGVGNQPQHF. The CDR3 region has the DNA TGTGCCAGCTCACCAGTTGAGTCTGGTGTGGGCAATCAGCCCCAGCATTTT.

The rearrangement uses TRBV4-1 and TRBJ2-3, with D possibly TRBD2 on 5 matching bases. With 0 bases removed from V and 6 bases from J, the gap between germline ends came to 13 bases. From germline, CDR1 is MGHRA and CDR2 YSYEKL. CDR3 length: 15 residues. In DNA form, the CDR3 reads TGCGCCAGCAGCCAAGAACCCGGGGATGGGGATACGCAGTATTTT. Translation: CASSQEPGDGDTQYF.

Worth noting for this clone: One end of the junction fails to match germline, which may point to a read error. This sequence joins TRBV5-1 and TRBJ1-1; TRBD1 matches at 8 bases. Germline CDR1 is SGHRS and CDR2 is YFSETQ. This CDR3 comprises 15 residues. CDR3 nucleotides: TGCGCCAGCAGCCTAGGACAGGGTAAAAACAGTGAAGCTTTCTTT. Amino acid sequence: CASSLGQGKNSEAFF. The full variable domain, rest sourced from reference TRBV5-1 and TRBJ1-1, is KAGVTQTPRYLIKTRGQQVTLSCSPISGHRSVSWYQQTPGQGLQFLFEYFSETQRNKGNFPGRFSGRQFSNSRSEMNVSTLELGDSALYLCASSLGQGKNSEAFFGQGTRLTVV.

This clone has a single count. The chain couples TRBV14 to TRBJ1-1; the D is unclear. V was pared by 1 base and J by 1 base, with 10 bases between. The CDR3 runs 15 residues. The germline CDR1 and CDR2 sequences are SGHDN and FVKESK. CDR3 loop: CASSQVRLTNTEAFF. In DNA, the CDR3 is TGTGCCAGCAGCCAAGTGCGTCTGACGAACACTGAAGCTTTCTTT.

V is TRBV19 and J is TRBJ2-7; TRBD1 agrees at 10 bases. Trimming at V came to 4 bases and at J to 3 bases, leaving 12 bases not matched to a gene. CDR3 size: 17 residues. The germline V gene encodes CDR1 LNHDA and CDR2 SQIVND (reference sequence). As DNA, the CDR3 is TGTGCCAGTAGTAATCACCAGACAGGGGGCGGTGTCTACGAGCAGTACTTC. Its protein product is CASSNHQTGGGVYEQYF.

The chain combines TRBV5-1 with TRBJ1-2; TRBD1 matches at 7 bases. V lost 3 bases to trimming and J lost 8 bases; unmatched junction nucleotides: 13. This CDR3 is 15 amino acids long. The germline V gene has CDR1 SGHRS and CDR2 YFSETQ. The CDR3 DNA sequence: TGCGCCAGCAGCTCGATCGGGACAGCGAAGAGAGGCTACACCTTC. Translation gives CASSSIGTAKRGYTF.

This rearrangement joins TRBV29-1 to TRBJ1-2; TRBD1 is a possible D gene (5 bases). The CDR3 loop spans 13 amino acids. The V end was cut by 3 bases, the J end by 1 base, with 9 bases between. The germline V gene encodes CDR1 SQVTM and CDR2 ANQGSEA. The CDR3 sequence is CSVDRGGNYGYTF. In DNA form, the CDR3 reads TGCAGCGTTGACCGCGGGGGTAACTATGGCTACACCTTC. Full variable domain (missing parts from reference TRBV29-1 and TRBJ1-2): SAVISQKPSRDICQRGTSLTIQCQVDSQVTMMFWYRQQPGQSLTLIATANQGSEATYESGFVIDKFPISRPNLTFSTLTVSNMSPEDSSIYLCSVDRGGNYGYTFGSGTRLTVV.

This rearrangement joins TRBV27 to TRBJ2-5; perhaps TRBD2 as D (6 bases). This CDR3 is built from 17 residues. The germline V and J ends were trimmed by 0 bases and 1 base, with 15 bases remaining between them. The germline gives CDR1 MNHEY, CDR2 SMNVEV (reference sequence). The CDR3 sequence: CASSLSFAGLFQETQYF. CDR3 nucleotide sequence: TGTGCCAGCAGTTTATCCTTCGCCGGACTATTCCAAGAGACCCAGTACTTC.

The J gene is TRBJ2-3, the V gene TRBV12-1; the D call in the table, TRBD2, was not verified against the DNA. TRBV12-1 is a listed pseudogene. The CDR3 is made up of 16 amino acids. Here the CDR3 DNA reads TGTGCCAGCAGCCCTGGGACTAGCGGGACCACAGATACGCAGTATTTT. Its translation is CASSPGTSGTTDTQYF.